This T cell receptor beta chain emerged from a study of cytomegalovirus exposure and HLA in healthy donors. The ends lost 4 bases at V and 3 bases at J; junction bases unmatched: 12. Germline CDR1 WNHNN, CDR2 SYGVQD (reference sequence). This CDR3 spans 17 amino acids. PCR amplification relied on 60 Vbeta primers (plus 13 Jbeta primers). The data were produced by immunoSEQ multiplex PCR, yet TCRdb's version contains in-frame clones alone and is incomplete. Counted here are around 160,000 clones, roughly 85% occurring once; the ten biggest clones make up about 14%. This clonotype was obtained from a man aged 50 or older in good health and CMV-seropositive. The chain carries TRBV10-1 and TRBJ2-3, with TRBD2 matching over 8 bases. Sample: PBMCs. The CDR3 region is CASSAPPGGPGTDTQYF. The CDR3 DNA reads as TGCGCCAGCAGTGCCCCCCCGGGGGGGCCCGGGACAGATACGCAGTATTTT.